The next 27 T cell receptor beta chains were all read from a single sample in a study of shared clonotypes between healthy human individuals. The naive CD8 subset, CD45RO-negative cells positively selected for CCR7, excluded terminally differentiated effector memory CD45RA+ cells. Clones were read by immunoSEQ multiplex PCR, and TCRdb kept only the in-frame ones, dropping some. The sample consists of roughly 890,000 clones, 85% to 95% of them appearing once. The material sequenced was naive CD8+ T cells sorted from blood. Receptors were obtained from a man aged 25-45 years in good health.

Turning to this clone: Other nucleotide sequences from this sample produce the same CDR3. The chain is built from TRBV4-1 and TRBJ1-5; D not certain. CDR3 length equals 15 residues. Trimming stripped 3 bases from V and 0 bases from J, with 9 bases between. The germline gives CDR1 MGHRA, CDR2 YSYEKL. CDR3 in amino acids: CASSQGGYSNQPQHF. CDR3 DNA: TGCGCCAGCAGCCAGGGTGGCTATAGCAATCAGCCCCAGCATTTT.

This clone was counted once. This chain links TRBV10-3 with TRBJ2-5, with a possible D match to TRBD2 (6 bases). Germline values: CDR1 ENHRY, CDR2 SYGVKD. The CDR3 contains 16 residues. V lost 3 bases and J 0 bases, leaving 14 bases between the germline ends. This CDR3 is CAISDRDSRYQETQYF. The CDR3, as DNA: TGTGCCATCAGTGACCGGGACTCCCGGTACCAAGAGACCCAGTACTTC.

The gene calls are TRBV5-1 and TRBJ2-7; D ambiguous. The germline V gene has CDR1 SGHRS and CDR2 YFSETQ. The length of the CDR3 is 14 residues. Trimming left V 4 bases short and J 3 bases short, with 14 bases between. Written as DNA, the CDR3 is TGCGCCAGCAGCCCCGAAGTGTTAAACTACGAGCAGTACTTC. Amino acid sequence: CASSPEVLNYEQYF.

This chain uses TRBV30 with TRBJ1-2; D is perhaps TRBD1 (6 bases). Germline V gene lookup returns CDR1 GTSNPN and CDR2 SVGIG (reference sequence). The V and J ends lost 4 bases and 6 bases respectively, with 12 bases between them. This CDR3 is 12 amino acids long. CDR3: CAWTTGSHGYTF. CDR3 in DNA: TGTGCCTGGACCACAGGGTCCCATGGCTACACCTTC.

The chain uses TRBV10-3 and TRBJ2-7; the match to TRBD1 covers 8 bases. Germline CDR1 ENHRY, CDR2 SYGVKD. The CDR3 runs 13 residues. V lost 8 bases, J lost 5 bases, and 8 bases stayed unmatched. CDR3 sequence reads: CAILDRASDEQYF. CDR3 bases: TGTGCCATCTTGGACAGGGCATCCGACGAGCAGTACTTC.

The chain is built from TRBV5-8 and TRBJ1-5; no clear D gene. V lost 7 bases, J lost 4 bases, and 15 bases lay in between. Germline CDR1 is SGHTS and CDR2 is YDEGEE. The CDR3 loop spans 14 amino acids. CDR3 nucleotide sequence: TGTGCCAGCCAACCCCTTTTTGGGAATCAGCCCCAGCATTTT. This translates into CASQPLFGNQPQHF.

The J gene is TRBJ2-7, the V gene TRBV5-6; D is unresolved. CDR1 and CDR2 from the germline V gene are SGHDT and YYEEEE. This CDR3 is 13 amino acids long. With 3 bases removed from V and 1 base from J, the gap between germline ends came to 8 bases. Written as DNA, the CDR3 is TGTGCCAGCAGCTGGAAAGAATCCTACGAGCAGTACTTC. Translation gives CASSWKESYEQYF.

DNA of the CDR3: TGCGCCAGCAGTCAATCCGGGGCAGGGGGAGGCTATGAGACCCAGTACTTC. This encodes CASSQSGAGGGYETQYF. V gene TRBV23-1 combines with J gene TRBJ2-5; maybe TRBD1 (7 bases). TRBV23-1 is labeled an ORF, and its function is uncertain. Trimming removed 0 bases at V and 5 bases at J, with 19 bases between. The CDR3 spans 17 residues.

The chain carries TRBV21-1 and TRBJ2-7; no DNA check was done on the table's D call, TRBD2. TRBV21-1 is described as a pseudogene. The CDR3 sequence is 22 residues long. The CDR3, as DNA: TGTGCCAGCAGCAAGGGAGGCAAACTTGGGGATTATCCCAGAAACTTAGAGTACGAGCAGTACTTC. Amino acid sequence: CASSKGGKLGDYPRNLEYEQYF.

This chain links TRBV5-5 with TRBJ1-4; perhaps TRBD1 as D (6 bases). The CDR3 sequence is 17 residues long. V was clipped by 5 bases and J by 4 bases, with 21 bases between them. Germline lookup yields CDR1 SGHKS and CDR2 YYEKEE (reference sequence). The CDR3 protein is CASSLTTIQGINEKLFF. In nucleotides, the CDR3 is TGTGCCAGCAGTTTGACTACCATACAGGGAATTAATGAAAAACTGTTTTTT.

V usage is TRBV29-1 and J usage is TRBJ2-1, with 10 bases fitting TRBD2. V was clipped by 2 bases and J by 5 bases; unmatched bases: 3. The length of the CDR3 is 14 residues. The V gene's germline CDR1 is SQVTM and CDR2 ANQGSEA. This CDR3 reads CSVERTSGHNEQFF. In DNA form, the CDR3 reads TGCAGCGTTGAAAGGACTAGCGGACACAATGAGCAGTTCTTC.

V usage is TRBV7-8 and J usage is TRBJ2-1; D not resolved. Trimming pared 6 bases from V and 4 bases from J, leaving 10 bases between. Germline values: CDR1 SGHVS, CDR2 FQNEAQ. The length of the CDR3 is 13 residues. This CDR3 reads CASRNDPYNEQFF. The CDR3, as DNA: TGTGCCAGCAGAAACGACCCATACAATGAGCAGTTCTTC.

This chain links TRBV2 with TRBJ2-3; 15 nucleotides align to TRBD2. Germline V gene lookup returns CDR1 SNHLY and CDR2 FYNNEI. V dropped 10 bases and J dropped 4; count of bases not matched to a gene: 9. The CDR3 extends over 16 amino acids. This chain's CDR3 is CAIPGLAGGGPDTQYF. CDR3 DNA sequence: TGTGCCATCCCGGGACTAGCGGGAGGAGGCCCAGATACGCAGTATTTT.

The chain couples TRBV28 to TRBJ2-7, with no clear D. The germline gives CDR1 MDHEN, CDR2 SYDVKM. Between the trimmed V and J ends, which lost 2 bases and 1 base, there was a span of 6 bases. The CDR3 is 13 amino acids. CDR3 sequence reads: CASSLGGSYEQYF. DNA of the CDR3: TGTGCCAGCAGTTTAGGCGGTTCCTACGAGCAGTACTTC.

The V gene is TRBV4-1, the J gene TRBJ2-1; D not resolved. The germline V and J ends were trimmed by 0 bases and 1 base, with 7 bases remaining between them. Germline V gene lookup returns CDR1 MGHRA and CDR2 YSYEKL. This CDR3 comprises 15 residues. The CDR3 here is CASSQDQASYNEQFF. CDR3 DNA: TGCGCCAGCAGCCAAGATCAGGCTTCCTACAATGAGCAGTTCTTC.

The rearrangement joins TRBV2 to TRBJ1-2; TRBD1 might be the D (5 bases). The CDR3 is 15 amino acids. Trimming cost V 4 bases and J 4 bases, with 16 bases left between them. Germline-derived CDR1 and CDR2 are SNHLY and FYNNEI. CDR3 DNA: TGTGCCAGCAGTGGAAGCAGGGTTAGGAGCTATGGCTACACCTTC. Protein product: CASSGSRVRSYGYTF.

CDR3 nucleotides: TGCGCCATCAGCGGGAGTTGGACAGATACGCAGTATTTT. Its translation is CAISGSWTDTQYF. V and J are TRBV10-2 and TRBJ2-3; TRBD2 matches at 8 bases. Trimming removed 10 bases from V and 3 bases from J; junction bases left unmatched: 6. This CDR3 has 13 amino acids. Per the germline V gene, CDR1 is WSHSY and CDR2 is SAAADI.

The chain has TRBV5-1 and TRBJ1-2; possible D gene TRBD1, 5 bases. V was trimmed by 4 bases and J by 3 bases, leaving 13 bases between them. Germline V gene lookup returns CDR1 SGHRS and CDR2 YFSETQ. The CDR3 contains 14 residues. CDR3 amino acids: CASSDRDGDYGYTF. The CDR3 DNA reads as TGCGCCAGCAGCGACCGGGACGGCGACTATGGCTACACCTTC.

V and J are TRBV27 and TRBJ2-7; TRBD2 matches at 12 bases. Germline values: CDR1 MNHEY, CDR2 SMNVEV (reference sequence). Trimming at V came to 3 bases and at J to 2 bases, leaving 2 bases not matched to a gene. The CDR3 has 15 amino acids. CDR3: CASSFLAGGPYEQYF. The CDR3 bases are TGTGCCAGCAGTTTTCTAGCGGGGGGGCCCTACGAGCAGTACTTC.

V and J are TRBV5-5 and TRBJ1-2; possibly TRBD1 for D (6 bases). V lost 1 base and J lost 2, with 12 bases in between. The CDR3 sequence is 15 residues long. Germline CDR1 is SGHKS and CDR2 is YYEKEE (reference sequence). The CDR3 region is CASSLILGGNYGYTF. CDR3 bases: TGTGCCAGCAGCTTGATTCTAGGGGGAAACTATGGCTACACCTTC.

The table lists this clone with a count of one. The CDR3 loop reads CASSFGGREVVTDTQYF. CDR3 coding DNA: TGTGCCAGCAGTTTTGGCGGTCGGGAGGTTGTTACAGATACGCAGTATTTT. The chain couples TRBV27 to TRBJ2-3; 7 nucleotides align to TRBD2. The ends lost 3 bases at V and 3 bases at J; junction bases unmatched: 12. Germline lookup yields CDR1 MNHEY and CDR2 SMNVEV (reference sequence). The CDR3 totals 17 residues.

V is TRBV10-1 and J is TRBJ2-6, with D maybe TRBD2 (6 bases). In germline, CDR1 is WNHNN, CDR2 SYGVQD (reference sequence). The CDR3 is 16 amino acids. V was pared by 0 bases and J by 2 bases, with 8 bases between. The CDR3 region has the DNA TGCGCCAGCAGTGAGTCGCGGGGTCCTGGGGCCAACGTCCTGACTTTC. This codes for CASSESRGPGANVLTF.

The rearrangement links TRBV5-5 to TRBJ2-7; 8 bases match TRBD1. CDR3 length equals 13 residues. Per germline, CDR1 SGHKS and CDR2 YYEKEE (reference sequence). The V and J ends lost 2 bases and 4 bases, in that order; junction bases with no gene match: 2. The CDR3 nucleotides read TGTGCCAGCAGCTTCGACAGGGGTTACGAGCAGTACTTC. It is translated as CASSFDRGYEQYF.

The chain links TRBV27 to TRBJ1-1; TRBD1 agrees at 7 bases. J was trimmed by 1 base and V by 5 bases; bases with no gene match: 7. Germline V CDR1 and CDR2: MNHEY, SMNVEV (reference sequence). This CDR3 region has 15 residues. CDR3 coding DNA: TGTGCCAGCAGTGTGAGGGGGCTTTGGAACACTGAAGCTTTCTTT. It yields the protein CASSVRGLWNTEAFF.

The rearrangement joins TRBV19 to TRBJ2-1; the D gene could be TRBD1 or TRBD2 (5 bases each). V was trimmed by 3 bases and J by 5 bases, leaving 17 bases between them. Germline V gene sequence: CDR1 LNHDA, CDR2 SQIVND (reference sequence). The CDR3 is 16 residues long. CDR3 loop: CASSIRPRDLDNEQFF. CDR3 in DNA: TGTGCCAGTAGTATCAGGCCCAGGGACCTTGACAATGAGCAGTTCTTC.

The rearrangement links TRBV4-3 to TRBJ2-1, with 13 bases identical to TRBD2. V trimming: 4 bases; J trimming: 8 bases; junction bases outside the gene matches: 5. The germline CDR1 and CDR2 sequences are LGHNA and YSLEER. CDR3 length: 15 residues. The CDR3 sequence: CASSPGTSGNHEQFF. The CDR3 DNA reads TGCGCCAGCAGCCCAGGGACTAGCGGGAACCATGAGCAGTTCTTC.

The count of this clone is one. The chain combines TRBV6-1 with TRBJ2-1, with TRBD2 matching 8 bases. The junction had 2 bases not matched to a gene; V was cut back by 7 bases and J by 0 bases. Per germline, CDR1 MNHNS and CDR2 SASEGT. This CDR3 is built from 14 residues. The chain's CDR3 is CASIGTSSYNEQFF. CDR3 nucleotides: TGTGCCAGCATCGGGACTAGCTCCTACAATGAGCAGTTCTTC.